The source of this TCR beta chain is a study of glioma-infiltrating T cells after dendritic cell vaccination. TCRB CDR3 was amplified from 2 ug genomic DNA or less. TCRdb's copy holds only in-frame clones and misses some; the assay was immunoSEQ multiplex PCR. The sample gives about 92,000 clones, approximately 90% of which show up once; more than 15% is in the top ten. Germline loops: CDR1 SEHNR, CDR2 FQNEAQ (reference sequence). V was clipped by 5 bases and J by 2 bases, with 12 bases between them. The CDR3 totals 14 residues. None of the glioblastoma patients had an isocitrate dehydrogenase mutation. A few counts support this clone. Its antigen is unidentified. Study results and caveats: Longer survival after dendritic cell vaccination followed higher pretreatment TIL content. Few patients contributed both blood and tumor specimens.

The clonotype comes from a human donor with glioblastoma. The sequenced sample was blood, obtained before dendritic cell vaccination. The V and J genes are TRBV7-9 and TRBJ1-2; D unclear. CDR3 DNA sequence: TGTGCCAGCAGCCCAAGCGGGGTAAACTATGGCTACACCTTC. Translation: CASSPSGVNYGYTF. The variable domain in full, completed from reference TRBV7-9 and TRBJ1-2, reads DTGVSQNPRHKITKRGQNVTFRCDPISEHNRLYWYRQTLGQGPEFLTYFQNEAQLEKSRLLSDRFSAERPKGSFSTLEIQRTEQGDSAMYLCASSPSGVNYGYTFGSGTRLTVV.